Listed below are T cell receptor beta chains from one sample, sequenced in a study of T cells in Graves' hyperthyroidism and ophthalmopathy. Each CDR3 protein gets one entry after TCRdb re-called the multiplex PCR reads with MiXCR. Here the sample spans about 540,000 distinct CDR3 sequences, roughly 46% being singletons. The sequenced sample consisted of peripheral blood or thyroid tissue (not recorded which). The receptors were sampled from a young woman with Graves' hyperthyroidism. Both conserved end residues are part of each CDR3. Each record gives: CDR3 protein, J gene, V gene, D gene. D genes are given only for firm matches.

CDR3aa: CASSRPEVTEAFF
j_gene: TRBJ1-1
v_gene: TRBV5-4
d_gene: -

CDR3aa: CASSEAPGNNYGYTF
j_gene: TRBJ1-2
v_gene: TRBV4-3
d_gene: -

CDR3aa: CSAREDSSYNEQFF
j_gene: TRBJ2-1
v_gene: TRBV20-1
d_gene: -

CDR3aa: CASSPGSRPEAFF
j_gene: TRBJ1-1
v_gene: TRBV5-1
d_gene: -

CDR3aa: CSASGQGGNTIYF
j_gene: TRBJ1-3
v_gene: TRBV29-1
d_gene: TRBD1

CDR3aa: CASSLAPSNHGYTF
j_gene: TRBJ1-2
v_gene: TRBV7-9
d_gene: -

CDR3aa: CSAIGSPRETQYF
j_gene: TRBJ2-5
v_gene: TRBV20-1
d_gene: -

CDR3aa: CASSFGRSGANVLTF
j_gene: TRBJ2-6
v_gene: TRBV12-3/TRBV12-4
d_gene: -

CDR3aa: CATSDQTDLYGYTF
j_gene: TRBJ1-2
v_gene: TRBV24-1
d_gene: -

CDR3aa: CASSPETGTGFGYTF
j_gene: TRBJ1-2
v_gene: TRBV27
d_gene: TRBD1

CDR3aa: CASVDWTEDNYGYTF
j_gene: TRBJ1-2
v_gene: TRBV10-1
d_gene: -

CDR3aa: CASSLADTKLFF
j_gene: TRBJ1-4
v_gene: TRBV7-8
d_gene: -

CDR3aa: CATSDSGSDTDTQYF
j_gene: TRBJ2-3
v_gene: TRBV15
d_gene: TRBD2

CDR3aa: CASSLGGQVTYEQYF
j_gene: TRBJ2-7
v_gene: TRBV7-9
d_gene: TRBD1

CDR3aa: CATSRAGTVSYEQYF
j_gene: TRBJ2-7
v_gene: TRBV15
d_gene: -

CDR3aa: CSVGGLADRYF
j_gene: TRBJ2-7
v_gene: TRBV29-1
d_gene: TRBD2

CDR3aa: CSAPEAGENYEQYF
j_gene: TRBJ2-7
v_gene: TRBV20-1
d_gene: TRBD2

CDR3aa: CASSPPGRAGVGQYF
j_gene: TRBJ2-7
v_gene: TRBV7-9
d_gene: TRBD2

CDR3aa: CASSLAVADTQYF
j_gene: TRBJ2-3
v_gene: TRBV7-2
d_gene: -

CDR3aa: CASSPPPGLASYEQYF
j_gene: TRBJ2-7
v_gene: TRBV7-2
d_gene: TRBD2

CDR3aa: CASRSGPIGGELFF
j_gene: TRBJ2-2
v_gene: TRBV4-3
d_gene: -

CDR3aa: CASSLGPMSTEAFF
j_gene: TRBJ1-1
v_gene: TRBV12-3/TRBV12-4
d_gene: -

CDR3aa: CASSYSAQSSYEQYF
j_gene: TRBJ2-7
v_gene: TRBV6-5
d_gene: -

CDR3aa: CASSSRGGRNETQYF
j_gene: TRBJ2-5
v_gene: TRBV5-6
d_gene: -

CDR3aa: CASGGWQNTEAFF
j_gene: TRBJ1-1
v_gene: TRBV2
d_gene: -

CDR3aa: CSVGPGGSPYEQYF
j_gene: TRBJ2-7
v_gene: TRBV29-1
d_gene: -

CDR3aa: CASSLDAFGGTEAFF
j_gene: TRBJ1-1
v_gene: TRBV7-9
d_gene: -

CDR3aa: CASSLGGRLYGYTF
j_gene: TRBJ1-2
v_gene: TRBV5-8
d_gene: -

CDR3aa: CTSTSYAANEQYF
j_gene: TRBJ2-7
v_gene: TRBV6-2/TRBV6-3
d_gene: -

CDR3aa: CANSLDGAYEQYF
j_gene: TRBJ2-7
v_gene: TRBV27
d_gene: -

CDR3aa: CASSVTGLNEQFF
j_gene: -
v_gene: TRBV7-3
d_gene: -